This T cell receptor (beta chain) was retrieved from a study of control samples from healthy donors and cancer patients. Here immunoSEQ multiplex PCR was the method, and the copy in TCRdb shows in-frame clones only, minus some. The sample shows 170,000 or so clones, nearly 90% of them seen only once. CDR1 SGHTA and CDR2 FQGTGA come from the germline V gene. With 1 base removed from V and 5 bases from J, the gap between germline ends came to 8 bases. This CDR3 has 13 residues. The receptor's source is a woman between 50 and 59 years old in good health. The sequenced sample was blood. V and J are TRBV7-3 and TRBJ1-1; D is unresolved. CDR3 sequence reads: CASSLNRETEAFF. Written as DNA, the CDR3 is TGTGCCAGCAGCTTAAATCGGGAGACTGAAGCTTTCTTT. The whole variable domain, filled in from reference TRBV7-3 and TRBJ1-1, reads GAGVSQTPSNKVTEKGKYVELRCDPISGHTALYWYRQSLGQGPEFLIYFQGTGAADDSGLPNDRFFAVRPEGSVSTLKIQRTERGDSAVYLCASSLNRETEAFFGQGTRLTVV.